These 30 T cell receptor beta chains were all obtained from the same sample, sequenced in a study of cytomegalovirus exposure and HLA in healthy donors. The PCR was carried out with 60 Vbeta primers and 13 Jbeta primers. This table comes from immunoSEQ multiplex PCR, and its TCRdb copy is limited to in-frame clones, with some not included. The sample has some 110,000 clones, around 77% seen once; the top ten hold around 4.9%. The sample consisted of PBMCs. These receptor sequences come from a man aged 45-65 years in good health and CMV-seropositive.

The chain uses TRBV7-9 and TRBJ1-1; TRBD1 agrees at 9 bases. CDR3 length: 15 amino acids. V lost 1 base and J lost 3; bases outside the gene matches: 3. Germline V gene data show CDR1 as SEHNR and CDR2 as FQNEAQ (reference sequence). DNA for the CDR3: TGTGCCAGCAGCTTAGAGACAGGGGGGCACACTGAAGCTTTCTTT. Encoded protein: CASSLETGGHTEAFF.

The chain has TRBV5-4 and TRBJ2-5; D remains unclear. Judging by the DNA end, TRBJ2-7 fits better; the J call may be wrong. Germline V lookup: CDR1 SGHNT, CDR2 YYREEE (reference sequence). The CDR3 spans 14 residues. As DNA, the CDR3 is TGTGCCAGCAGCTTGGTTGGGCAGGCCCACGAGCAGTACTTC. This codes for CASSLVGQAHEQYF.

The V gene is TRBV5-4, the J gene TRBJ2-7, with 8 bases matching TRBD2. V gave up 2 bases and J gave up 5 bases; unmatched junction bases: 9. Per the germline V gene, CDR1 is SGHNT and CDR2 is YYREEE (reference sequence). The CDR3 consists of 15 residues. The CDR3 DNA follows: TGTGCCAGCAGCTTTTTGGCGGGGGGCTTAGACGAGCAGTACTTC. It is translated as CASSFLAGGLDEQYF. The variable domain in full, completed from reference TRBV5-4 and TRBJ2-7, reads ETGVTQSPTHLIKTRGQQVTLRCSSQSGHNTVSWYQQALGQGPQFIFQYYREEENGRGNFPPRFSGLQFPNYSSELNVNALELDDSALYLCASSFLAGGLDEQYFGPGTRLTVT.

The chain employs TRBV4-1 and TRBJ1-1; D gene unclear. Germline assignment: CDR1 MGHRA and CDR2 YSYEKL. V was pared by 1 base and J by 1 base, with 13 bases between. The CDR3 contains 16 residues. This chain's CDR3 is CASSQGWEAGNTEAFF. Written as DNA, the CDR3 is TGCGCCAGCAGCCAAGGGTGGGAGGCCGGGAACACTGAAGCTTTCTTT.

This chain uses TRBV30 with TRBJ2-7, with D perhaps TRBD1 (5 bases). Trimming took 7 bases from V and 3 from J, leaving 16 bases between them. The V gene's germline CDR1 is GTSNPN and CDR2 SVGIG (reference sequence). This CDR3 is built from 13 residues. The CDR3 DNA is TGTGCCTCAGCCAAGGGGTCGGACTACGAGCAGTACTTC. Its protein is CASAKGSDYEQYF.

This clone was recorded once. V usage is TRBV5-4 and J usage is TRBJ2-3, with 14 bases lining up with TRBD2. V trimming: 4 bases; J trimming: 1 base; junction bases outside the gene matches: 11. The CDR3 is 19 residues long. Germline CDR1 is SGHNT and CDR2 is YYREEE (reference sequence). The chain's CDR3 is CASSRGTSGRAQGTDTQYF. CDR3 sequence (DNA): TGTGCCAGCAGCCGGGGGACTAGCGGGAGAGCACAGGGCACAGATACGCAGTATTTT. Full variable domain (remainder filled in from reference TRBV5-4 and TRBJ2-3): ETGVTQSPTHLIKTRGQQVTLRCSSQSGHNTVSWYQQALGQGPQFIFQYYREEENGRGNFPPRFSGLQFPNYSSELNVNALELDDSALYLCASSRGTSGRAQGTDTQYFGPGTRLTVL.

For the CDR3, the DNA is TGTGCCAGCAGTTCGGGACAGGCGCAAGAGACCCAGTACTTC. Its protein is CASSSGQAQETQYF. The chain joins TRBV28 to TRBJ2-5; 8 bases fit TRBD1. Trimming at V came to 4 bases and at J to 2 bases, leaving 3 bases not matched to a gene. The CDR3 extends over 14 amino acids. Per the germline V gene, CDR1 is MDHEN and CDR2 is SYDVKM.

The chain is built from TRBV7-6 and TRBJ2-5; perhaps D is TRBD1 or TRBD2 (5 bases each). The DNA end is a closer match to TRBJ2-7, so the J assignment may be wrong. The V gene's germline CDR1 is SGHVS and CDR2 FNYEAQ. The CDR3 has 15 amino acids. The CDR3 DNA sequence: TGTGCCAGCAGCTTAACGGTTGGGGGCTCCTACGAGCAGTACTTC. It encodes CASSLTVGGSYEQYF.

This chain links TRBV27 with TRBJ1-1; 8 positions match TRBD1. The CDR3 is made up of 16 amino acids. The V gene's germline CDR1 is MNHEY and CDR2 SMNVEV (reference sequence). Losses at the gene ends were 8 bases for V and 5 bases for J; bases not matched to a gene: 16. The DNA of the CDR3 is TGTGCCAGCCGCTTGACAGGGGTGGGATTGAGGACTGAAGCTTTCTTT. It translates to CASRLTGVGLRTEAFF.

The chain joins TRBV19 to TRBJ2-3, with 7 bases lining up with TRBD2. The V gene end was trimmed by 6 bases and the J gene end by 3 bases; junction bases not matched to a gene: 3. Germline V gene lookup returns CDR1 LNHDA and CDR2 SQIVND (reference sequence). CDR3 length: 13 residues. The CDR3 sequence: CASRPAGTDTQYF. CDR3 in DNA: TGTGCCAGTAGACCAGCGGGGACAGATACGCAGTATTTT.

The chain employs TRBV30 and TRBJ2-3; no reliable D call. The CDR3 covers 12 residues. CDR1 is GTSNPN and CDR2 is SVGIG in the germline V gene (reference sequence). The germline V and J ends were trimmed by 4 bases and 5 bases, with 10 bases remaining between them. CDR3 in amino acids: CAWTESGDTQYF. CDR3 sequence (DNA): TGTGCCTGGACTGAATCCGGAGATACGCAGTATTTT.

The chain is built from TRBV6-1 and TRBJ1-1; D gene unclear. Germline V gives CDR1 MNHNS, CDR2 SASEGT. Trimming shortened V by 6 bases and J by 1 base, and 15 bases separated the two germline ends. The CDR3 runs to 15 residues. The DNA of the CDR3 is TGTGCCAGCAGGGCTCTCTGGGGAGAGAACACTGAAGCTTTCTTT. Amino acids: CASRALWGENTEAFF.

The rearrangement links TRBV6-5 to TRBJ2-5, with 7 nucleotides matching TRBD1. The end of the DNA is better explained by TRBJ2-7, so the J call may be wrong. This CDR3 has 15 amino acids. Germline V gene data show CDR1 as MNHEY and CDR2 as SVGAGI. The CDR3 loop is CASGGSQGLSYEQYF. The CDR3 nucleotides are TGTGCCAGCGGGGGATCACAGGGGCTCTCCTACGAGCAGTACTTC.

The J gene is TRBJ2-7, the V gene TRBV21-1; the table calls TRBD2, which could not be checked here. TRBV21-1 has pseudogene status. The CDR3 is 13 amino acids. The DNA for the CDR3 is TGTGCCTTGAGGAGGGTCAGCTCCTACGAGCAGTACTTC. Its translation is CALRRVSSYEQYF.

The chain joins TRBV10-2 to TRBJ2-3, with a tentative D call TRBD2 (5 bases). Germline V gene sequence: CDR1 WSHSY, CDR2 SAAADI. Trimming cost V 8 bases and J 1 base, with 13 bases left between them. This CDR3 contains 14 residues. The chain's CDR3 is CASGLTAGTDTQYF. The CDR3 DNA reads as TGCGCCAGCGGACTTACCGCCGGCACAGATACGCAGTATTTT.

This clone was counted a single time. The genes are TRBV7-8 and TRBJ1-5, with 7 bases that match TRBD1. The trim removed 5 bases at V and 4 bases at J, leaving 2 bases unmatched. Germline V gene data show CDR1 as SGHVS and CDR2 as FQNEAQ. The CDR3 is 13 residues long. DNA for the CDR3: TGTGCCAGCAGCGCACAGGGGAATCAGCCCCAGCATTTT. As protein: CASSAQGNQPQHF.

The chain recombines TRBV2 with TRBJ1-6, with 9 nucleotides matching TRBD1. J lost 11 bases, V lost 4 bases, and 6 bases had no gene match. CDR1 is SNHLY and CDR2 is FYNNEI in the germline V gene. The CDR3 runs 14 residues. The CDR3 here is CASSVTGGGTPLHF. CDR3 in DNA: TGTGCCAGCAGTGTTACAGGGGGCGGAACACCCCTCCACTTT.

V is TRBV18 and J is TRBJ1-1, with TRBD1 identical over 9 bases. CDR3 length equals 14 residues. Germline V gene data show CDR1 as KGHSH and CDR2 as LQKENI. The junction had 4 bases not matched to a gene; V was cut back by 4 bases and J by 4 bases. CDR3 nucleotides: TGTGCCAGCTCACTCGGGACAGGGAGCACTGAAGCTTTCTTT. Its protein is CASSLGTGSTEAFF.

This rearrangement joins TRBV2 to TRBJ2-3, with D unclear. There are 12 residues in the CDR3. CDR1 and CDR2 (germline): SNHLY, FYNNEI. Trimming took 6 bases from V and 5 from J, leaving 9 bases between them. CDR3 sequence: CASSRRIDTQYF. The CDR3 nucleotides read TGTGCCAGCAGCCGGAGAATAGATACGCAGTATTTT.

The chain combines TRBV30 with TRBJ1-4; D is perhaps TRBD1 (5 bases). Between the trimmed V and J ends, which lost 3 bases and 0 bases, there was a span of 14 bases. CDR3 size: 16 residues. Germline values: CDR1 GTSNPN, CDR2 SVGIG (reference sequence). The chain's CDR3 is CAWRPGGGTTNEKLFF. The CDR3 region has the DNA TGTGCCTGGAGGCCCGGGGGGGGAACAACTAATGAAAAACTGTTTTTT.

The chain carries TRBV29-1 and TRBJ1-1; a possible D gene is TRBD1 (5 bases). This CDR3 region has 12 residues. Trimming shortened V by 3 bases and J by 5 bases, and 10 bases separated the two germline ends. CDR1 and CDR2 from the germline V gene are SQVTM and ANQGSEA. The CDR3 is CSVDRVDTEAFF. DNA for the CDR3: TGCAGCGTTGACAGGGTGGATACTGAAGCTTTCTTT.

The chain employs TRBV2 and TRBJ2-7; tentative D call: TRBD2 (7 bases). Trimming took off 6 bases at V and 2 bases at J, with 17 bases between the two ends. Germline CDR1 is SNHLY and CDR2 is FYNNEI. The CDR3 runs to 15 residues. As DNA, the CDR3 is TGTGCCAGCAGCGCCGGACGGGGGGCGCCCTACGAGCAGTACTTC. This gives the protein CASSAGRGAPYEQYF.

This clone has only a few counts. The V call is TRBV7-2, the J call TRBJ2-5; D is perhaps TRBD2 (6 bases). The last part of the DNA fits TRBJ2-7 better; the J call may be wrong. The CDR3 consists of 14 residues. The germline gives CDR1 SGHTA, CDR2 FQGNSA. The CDR3 loop reads CASSLPGTLYEQYF. CDR3 coding DNA: TGTGCCAGCAGCCTCCCTGGGACTCTTTACGAGCAGTACTTC.

This sequence joins TRBV6-5 and TRBJ1-4, with a tentative D call TRBD1 (5 bases). Germline assignment: CDR1 MNHEY and CDR2 SVGAGI. CDR3 length: 14 residues. Trimming pared 5 bases from V and 8 bases from J, leaving 15 bases between. In nucleotides, the CDR3 is TGTGCCAGCAGTCCGCGGACAAGCTACGAAAAACTGTTTTTT. This translates into CASSPRTSYEKLFF.

The chain carries TRBV18 and TRBJ1-3; TRBD1 might be the D (5 bases). V shed 5 bases and J shed 2 bases, with 10 bases lying between them. CDR1 and CDR2 (germline): KGHSH, LQKENI. This CDR3 has 14 amino acids. The CDR3 loop is CASSSTATGNTIYF. The CDR3 nucleotides are TGTGCCAGCTCATCGACAGCTACTGGAAACACCATATATTTT.

This chain uses TRBV5-1 with TRBJ2-2; TRBD1 matches at 10 bases. The junction had 7 bases not matched to a gene; V was cut back by 4 bases and J by 7 bases. The CDR3 loop spans 15 amino acids. CDR1 is SGHRS and CDR2 is YFSETQ in the germline V gene. DNA for the CDR3: TGCGCCAGCAGCGCGCGGGGGACAGGGGTCGGGGAGCTGTTTTTT. It yields the protein CASSARGTGVGELFF.

This chain links TRBV6-6 with TRBJ2-7; 7 nucleotides agree with TRBD1. Germline V gene data show CDR1 as MNHNY and CDR2 as SVGAGI (reference sequence). V gave up 6 bases and J gave up 0 bases; unmatched junction bases: 5. The CDR3 runs to 14 residues. CDR3 amino acids: CASSPPGGSYEQYF. The DNA for the CDR3 is TGTGCCAGCAGCCCCCCAGGGGGCTCCTACGAGCAGTACTTC.

This chain connects TRBV6-5 to TRBJ2-3; 9 nucleotides line up with TRBD2. Germline V gene lookup returns CDR1 MNHEY and CDR2 SVGAGI. The V segment lost 4 bases and the J segment 1 base; nucleotides outside the gene matches: 6. The CDR3 length is 16 residues. CDR3 in DNA: TGTGCCAGCAGTTCTGGGACTAGCAGGGGCACAGATACGCAGTATTTT. Amino acids: CASSSGTSRGTDTQYF.

The genes are TRBV5-4 and TRBJ2-5; TRBD2 agrees at 15 bases. Germline trimming cut 4 bases from V and 2 bases from J; bases unmatched to any gene: 3. The CDR3 contains 16 residues. Germline V gene sequence: CDR1 SGHNT, CDR2 YYREEE (reference sequence). For the CDR3, the DNA is TGTGCCAGCAGCGCCGGGACTAGCGGGGGGCAAGAGACCCAGTACTTC. Its translation: CASSAGTSGGQETQYF.

A single count supports this clone. The chain recombines TRBV4-2 with TRBJ1-2, with 8 bases that match TRBD1. There are 15 residues in the CDR3. Trimming cost V 0 bases and J 5 bases; bases outside gene matches: 5. Germline V gives CDR1 LGHNA, CDR2 YNFKEQ. As DNA, the CDR3 is TGTGCCAGCAGCCAAGACCCGGACAGGGATTATGGCTACACCTTC. Protein sequence: CASSQDPDRDYGYTF.